These 14 T cell receptor beta chains were all obtained from the same sample, sequenced in a study of CD8+ T cells in alopecia areata. Reverse transcription of extracted RNA yielded cDNA, which provided the sequencing template. The method was immunoSEQ multiplex PCR; TCRdb's version includes in-frame clones alone and lacks a portion of them. Of about 130,000 clones listed, approximately 49% were seen once; the top ten hold 18%. The source material was CD8+ T cells sorted from blood, sampled at week 0. The receptor source for this set is a human donor with alopecia areata.

The rearrangement joins TRBV27 to TRBJ2-1; D remains ambiguous. V lost 2 bases to trimming and J lost 3 bases, with 8 bases between them. Germline loops: CDR1 MNHEY, CDR2 SMNVEV (reference sequence). There are 14 residues in the CDR3. CDR3 region: CASSLGRIYNEQFF. The CDR3 bases are TGTGCCAGCAGTTTAGGCAGAATCTACAATGAGCAGTTCTTC.

CDR3 bases: TGCGCCAGCAGCCAAGATCGCTCCGGCCAGCCCCATCAGCCCCAGCATTTT. Encoded protein: CASSQDRSGQPHQPQHF. The V and J genes are TRBV4-1 and TRBJ1-5; the D is unclear. The CDR3 spans 17 residues. The V gene's germline CDR1 is MGHRA and CDR2 YSYEKL. Trimming shortened V by 0 bases and J by 5 bases, and 17 bases separated the two germline ends.

The chain joins TRBV2 to TRBJ1-1, with a possible D match to TRBD1 (6 bases). The CDR3 runs 14 residues. Trimming removed 7 bases from V and 5 bases from J, with 17 bases in between. The germline V gene encodes CDR1 SNHLY and CDR2 FYNNEI. CDR3 nucleotide sequence: TGTGCCAGCATTGGGGGGCTGGGAGATACTGAAGCTTTCTTT. This gives the protein CASIGGLGDTEAFF.

The chain joins TRBV4-3 to TRBJ1-2, with D unresolved. V shed 3 bases and J shed 1 base, with 6 bases lying between them. CDR1 and CDR2 from the germline V gene are LGHNA and YSLEER. The CDR3 covers 13 residues. CDR3 sequence reads: CASSHAVNYGYTF. CDR3 bases: TGCGCCAGCAGCCATGCAGTTAACTATGGCTACACCTTC.

This chain links TRBV7-2 with TRBJ2-5; D is unresolved. V gave up 5 bases and J gave up 5 bases, with 18 bases separating them. The CDR3 loop spans 15 amino acids. Germline assignment: CDR1 SGHTA and CDR2 FQGNSA. CDR3 DNA sequence: TGTGCCAGCAGCCGATTATATCAGGTGTTGGAGACCCAGTACTTC. It codes for CASSRLYQVLETQYF.

V is TRBV13 and J is TRBJ1-2; TRBD1 might be the D (6 bases). The germline V gene has CDR1 PRHDT and CDR2 FYEKMQ (reference sequence). The CDR3 totals 16 residues. With 4 bases removed from V and 2 bases from J, the gap between germline ends came to 17 bases. The chain's CDR3 is CASSSGSTGNNYGYTF. The CDR3 DNA is TGTGCCAGCAGCTCGGGGTCGACAGGAAACAACTATGGCTACACCTTC.

This sequence joins TRBV6-5 and TRBJ2-3; D gene ambiguous. CDR1 is MNHEY, CDR2 SVGAGI, per germline. There are 13 residues in the CDR3. V was shortened by 6 bases and J by 5 bases, with 12 bases between the two germline ends. CDR3 loop: CASRFLEGDTQYF. The CDR3 coding sequence is TGTGCCAGCAGATTTTTGGAAGGAGATACGCAGTATTTT.

This clone turned up a few times. The rearrangement joins TRBV7-9 to TRBJ2-1; TRBD1 matches at 8 bases. This CDR3 has 16 residues. Germline CDR1 and CDR2: SEHNR and FQNEAQ (reference sequence). V was pared by 4 bases and J by 8 bases, with 13 bases of the junction left unmatched. In DNA form, the CDR3 reads TGTGCCAGCAGCTCCCCACGGGGCAGGGGGCAGGATGAGCAGTTCTTC. The encoded protein is CASSSPRGRGQDEQFF.

This clone was detected only a few times. The V and J genes are TRBV27 and TRBJ1-2; TRBD1 matches at 8 bases. Unmatched junction bases numbered 9, after V lost 4 bases and J lost 8 bases. Germline loops: CDR1 MNHEY, CDR2 SMNVEV (reference sequence). The CDR3 runs 14 residues. The CDR3 DNA sequence: TGTGCCAGCAGTTCCGGGACAGGCCTCATGGGCTACACCTTC. Translating it yields CASSSGTGLMGYTF.

V is TRBV6-5 and J is TRBJ2-5, with 11 bases that match TRBD1. Germline assignment: CDR1 MNHEY and CDR2 SVGAGI. J gave up 4 bases and V 3 bases, and 4 bases lay outside the gene matches. This CDR3 has 15 amino acids. CDR3 in amino acids: CASSYGQGALETQYF. The CDR3 bases are TGTGCCAGCAGTTATGGACAGGGGGCCCTAGAGACCCAGTACTTC.

The chain uses TRBV27 and TRBJ2-5, with D possibly matching TRBD1 (5 bases). Germline loops: CDR1 MNHEY, CDR2 SMNVEV (reference sequence). The CDR3 runs 15 residues. The V end was cut by 5 bases, the J end by 4 bases, with 17 bases between. CDR3 protein: CASSPSRVGAETQYF. The CDR3 region has the DNA TGTGCCAGCAGTCCCTCCAGGGTCGGTGCAGAGACCCAGTACTTC.

This sequence joins TRBV6-1 and TRBJ2-5; 7 bases are shared with TRBD1. The CDR3 extends over 13 amino acids. Germline V gene sequence: CDR1 MNHNS, CDR2 SASEGT. Trimming removed 10 bases from V and 4 bases from J; junction bases left unmatched: 9. In DNA, the CDR3 is TGTGCCACCAAATACAGGGGTTCAGAGACCCAGTACTTC. As protein: CATKYRGSETQYF.

This clone has only one observation. The V call is TRBV13, the J call TRBJ2-7; D is unclear. V was pared by 5 bases and J by 3 bases, with 5 bases between. The CDR3 sequence is 11 residues long. The germline V gene has CDR1 PRHDT and CDR2 FYEKMQ (reference sequence). The CDR3 nucleotides read TGTGCCAGCAGCACTAACTACGAGCAGTACTTC. This translates into CASSTNYEQYF.

V is TRBV23-1 and J is TRBJ1-6, with 8 bases matching TRBD1. TRBV23-1 is an ORF, with its function uncertain. The CDR3 runs to 18 residues. The V segment lost 2 bases and the J segment 7 bases; nucleotides outside the gene matches: 13. The CDR3 loop reads CASSQHADRTGQNSPLHF. CDR3 DNA sequence: TGCGCCAGCAGTCAACACGCTGATAGGACAGGGCAAAATTCACCCCTCCACTTT.